The present T cell receptor beta chain was sequenced within a study of cytomegalovirus exposure and HLA in healthy donors. Study conclusions and caveats: At a 0.05 false discovery rate, a later analysis found 15,000 to 20,000 TCR beta sequences to be associated with HLA alleles. Later work showed greater clonal expansion in HLA-associated TCR beta chains than in equally common others. Cytomegalovirus-associated status was assigned to fewer than 200 TCR beta chains.

Per germline, CDR1 MDHEN and CDR2 SYDVKM. The junction had 3 bases not matched to a gene; V was cut back by 9 bases and J by 1 base. The CDR3 contains 14 residues. The PCR contained 60 Vbeta and 13 Jbeta primers. The repertoire was sequenced with immunoSEQ multiplex PCR; TCRdb's copy has only in-frame clones and lacks some. The data contain about 130,000 clones, about four fifths of them singletons. About this clone: What it binds is unknown.

This receptor was identified in a human donor in good health. Source material: PBMCs. The chain recombines TRBV28 with TRBJ2-2; TRBD1 aligns across 9 bases. DNA for the CDR3: TGTGCCAGTACAGGGGGCGGGAACACCGGGGAGCTGTTTTTT. Amino acids: CASTGGGNTGELFF.